Shown below are 27 T cell receptor beta chains from a single sample sequenced in a study of regulatory T cells in long-lasting Graves disease. Documented time point: newly diagnosed GD, antithyroid drugs for less than 3 months. TCR sequences were obtained from RNA taken from PBMCs. Arm-PCR of CDR3 regions with iRepertoire HTBI primers generated TCR beta libraries. TCRdb reprocessed the multiplex PCR reads via MiXCR and lists one record per CDR3 protein. In the table there are 350,000 to 500,000 distinct CDR3 sequences, 14% of which are singletons. These records were also assigned to another study, of T cells in Graves' hyperthyroidism and ophthalmopathy.

The source was peripheral blood mononuclear cells (PBMCs), collected at new diagnosis, from a patient treated with antithyroid drugs. These receptor sequences come from a woman between 45 and 65 years old with Graves disease.

This clonotype was recorded a few times. The V gene is TRBV10-1, the J gene TRBJ2-4; TRBD1 is a possible D gene (7 bases). The germline gives CDR1 WNHNN, CDR2 SYGVQD (reference sequence). The CDR3 runs to 15 residues. The V end lost 3 bases, the J end lost 3 bases, and 12 bases lay between the germline ends. CDR3 amino acids: CASSDRGEGKNIQYF. The CDR3, as DNA: TGCGCCAGCAGTGACAGGGGGGAAGGCAAAAACATTCAGTACTTC.

This clonotype was detected only a few times. This sequence joins TRBV28 and TRBJ2-1; 7 positions match TRBD1. The better agreement between TRBJ2-5 and the DNA end casts doubt on the J call. CDR1 is MDHEN, CDR2 SYDVKM, per germline. There are 14 residues in the CDR3. CDR3 in DNA: TGTGCCAGCAGTTTACTAAGGGGGCGGGAGACCCAGTACTTC. Its translation is CASSLLRGRETQYF.

The chain uses TRBV5-1 and TRBJ1-4, with TRBD1 identical over 7 bases. The CDR3 is 16 amino acids. The germline V gene encodes CDR1 SGHRS and CDR2 YFSETQ. The trim removed 4 bases at V and 0 bases at J, leaving 6 bases unmatched. The CDR3 coding sequence is TGCGCCAGCAGCACCGTTACAGGGGCAACTAATGAAAAACTGTTTTTT. This encodes CASSTVTGATNEKLFF.

The genes are TRBV4-1 and TRBJ1-1, with D perhaps matching TRBD1 (6 bases). There are 16 residues in the CDR3. Germline loops: CDR1 MGHRA, CDR2 YSYEKL. Trimming left V 5 bases short and J 0 bases short, with 16 bases between. The CDR3, as DNA: TGCGCCAGCAGCGAGTTCCAGGGGTCTTTGAACACTGAAGCTTTCTTT. Translated, it gives CASSEFQGSLNTEAFF.

This clonotype was seen repeatedly, ten times or more. The chain combines TRBV2 with TRBJ2-5; TRBD1 matches 7 bases. CDR3 length: 14 amino acids. Germline V gene data show CDR1 as SNHLY and CDR2 as FYNNEI. The V and J ends lost 6 bases and 7 bases, in that order; junction bases with no gene match: 11. The chain's CDR3 is CASSARDSSATQYF. The CDR3 DNA sequence: TGTGCCAGCAGCGCTAGGGACAGCTCCGCGACCCAGTACTTC.

This clonotype appeared many times. The chain carries TRBV20-1 and TRBJ1-1, with 9 nucleotides matching TRBD1. The CDR3 is made up of 14 amino acids. Germline CDR1 DFQATT, CDR2 SNEGSKA (reference sequence). V shed 3 bases, J shed 3 bases, and the junction held 5 bases outside the gene matches. CDR3 in DNA: TGCAGTGCTAGTGACGGACAGGGGCACACTGAAGCTTTCTTT. It is translated as CSASDGQGHTEAFF.

The gene calls are TRBV7-9 and TRBJ1-3; 11 bases line up with TRBD1. The V gene end was trimmed by 5 bases and the J gene end by 3 bases; junction bases not matched to a gene: 12. The CDR3 sequence is 18 residues long. Per germline, CDR1 SEHNR and CDR2 FQNEAQ (reference sequence). The chain's CDR3 is CASSHSYWDRGIGNTIYF. DNA of the CDR3: TGTGCCAGCAGCCACTCATATTGGGACAGGGGGATTGGAAACACCATATATTTT.

Ten or more counts support this clonotype. The chain is built from TRBV27 and TRBJ2-1; the D is unclear. CDR3 length: 11 residues. V gave up 10 bases and J gave up 10 bases, with 14 bases separating them. CDR1 is MNHEY and CDR2 is SMNVEV in the germline V gene (reference sequence). The CDR3 bases are TGTGCCACCGAGAATATGGGAGAGCAGTTCTTC. Protein: CATENMGEQFF.

This chain uses TRBV27 with TRBJ2-2; TRBD2 matches at 9 bases. The J segment lost 4 bases and the V segment lost 2 bases, leaving 11 bases of the junction unmatched. The V gene's germline CDR1 is MNHEY and CDR2 SMNVEV (reference sequence). The CDR3 length is 18 residues. Written as DNA, the CDR3 is TGTGCCAGCAGTTTAATAGTAGGAGCGGGAGGTCTCACCGGGGAGCTGTTTTTT. It is translated as CASSLIVGAGGLTGELFF.

In its sample, this clonotype was seen a few times. The chain combines TRBV7-2 with TRBJ2-1; 8 nucleotides align to TRBD2. V lost 1 base, J lost 1 base, and 3 bases stayed unmatched. CDR1 is SGHTA and CDR2 is FQGNSA in the germline V gene. This CDR3 comprises 16 residues. This CDR3 reads CASSLDGGGSYNEQFF. The DNA for the CDR3 is TGTGCCAGCAGCTTAGACGGGGGGGGTTCCTACAATGAGCAGTTCTTC.

The chain carries TRBV6-1 and TRBJ1-4; D may be TRBD1 (6 bases). Germline V gene data show CDR1 as MNHNS and CDR2 as SASEGT. The V gene lost 5 bases and the J gene lost 5 bases, with 12 bases spanning the gap. This CDR3 region has 14 residues. Here the CDR3 reads CASSMGALNEKLFF. The CDR3 DNA reads as TGTGCCAGCAGTATGGGGGCCCTAAATGAAAAACTGTTTTTT.

This clonotype was detected only a few times. The V call is TRBV7-9, the J call TRBJ2-7; 10 bases fit TRBD1. Germline V gives CDR1 SEHNR, CDR2 FQNEAQ (reference sequence). With 3 bases clipped from V and 1 base from J, the junction kept 6 bases outside the gene matches. The CDR3 sequence is 16 residues long. CDR3 sequence (DNA): TGTGCCAGCAGCTTTGGAGGGACAGGGGTGTCCTACGAGCAGTACTTC. Translating gives CASSFGGTGVSYEQYF.

The table lists this clonotype with a few counts. The chain uses TRBV4-2 and TRBJ2-3, with 8 bases lining up with TRBD2. This CDR3 is 15 amino acids long. With V trimmed by 7 bases and J by 4 bases, 10 bases remained unmatched. CDR1 is LGHNA, CDR2 YNFKEQ, per germline. This chain's CDR3 is CASNIGAGEPDTQYF. The CDR3 coding sequence is TGTGCCAGCAACATTGGAGCGGGGGAGCCAGATACGCAGTATTTT.

In this sample, this clonotype turned up many times. The chain links TRBV12-3 or TRBV12-4 to TRBJ2-7; the match to TRBD2 covers 7 bases. CDR3 length: 12 residues. The V gene end was trimmed by 10 bases and the J gene end by 7 bases; junction bases not matched to a gene: 10. This CDR3 reads CATSGSYGEQYF. The CDR3 DNA follows: TGTGCCACTAGCGGATCCTATGGGGAGCAGTACTTC.

This clonotype was detected only a few times. DNA for the CDR3: TGTGCCAGCACACAAAACCCGCCCCGGGACTCCTACGAGCAGTACTTC. It is translated as CASTQNPPRDSYEQYF. This rearrangement joins TRBV28 to TRBJ2-7; possible D gene TRBD2, 5 bases. The germline CDR1 and CDR2 sequences are MDHEN and SYDVKM. The CDR3 covers 16 residues. Trimming cost V 7 bases and J 0 bases, with 19 bases left between them.

About this clonotype itself: An end of the junction does not agree with germline; a read error may underlie this. The chain uses TRBV11-3 and TRBJ2-2; perhaps TRBD1 as D (7 bases). Germline V gives CDR1 SGHNT, CDR2 YENEEA. This CDR3 region has 15 residues. The CDR3 DNA is TGTGCCAGCAGGGGTCAGGGGGGTCCCGCCGGGGAGCTGTCTTTT. Protein: CASRGQGGPAGELSF.

The table lists this clonotype with many counts. V usage is TRBV11-1 and J usage is TRBJ2-1; 7 nucleotides line up with TRBD2. Germline V gene lookup returns CDR1 SGHAT and CDR2 FQDESV (reference sequence). With V trimmed by 3 bases and J by 5 bases, 4 bases remained unmatched. The CDR3 spans 14 residues. In nucleotides, the CDR3 is TGTGCCAGCAGCTTGGCTAGCGGTCACAATGAGCAGTTCTTC. Its translation is CASSLASGHNEQFF.

This rearrangement joins TRBV24-1 to TRBJ2-2; no clear D gene. The CDR3 sequence is 14 residues long. The germline gives CDR1 KGHDR, CDR2 SFDVKD. V was pared by 5 bases and J by 8 bases, with 14 bases between. CDR3 DNA sequence: TGTGCCACCAGTGCACCTATTTTTGGGGGGGAGCTGTTTTTT. Protein: CATSAPIFGGELFF.

This clonotype showed up many times. The gene calls are TRBV6-5 and TRBJ1-2; D remains ambiguous. Trimming removed 0 bases at V and 1 base at J, with 6 bases between. The CDR3 length is 14 residues. CDR1 MNHEY and CDR2 SVGAGI come from the germline V gene. The CDR3 loop is CASSYSALNYGYTF. DNA of the CDR3: TGTGCCAGCAGTTACTCGGCGCTTAACTATGGCTACACCTTC.

The CDR3 loop is CSARVPGQTSYEQYF. The CDR3 DNA follows: TGCAGTGCTAGAGTACCGGGACAGACCTCCTACGAGCAGTACTTC. The V and J genes are TRBV20-1 and TRBJ2-7; 7 bases fit TRBD1. Germline V gene sequence: CDR1 DFQATT, CDR2 SNEGSKA (reference sequence). V lost 1 base to trimming and J lost 0 bases; unmatched junction nucleotides: 6. CDR3 size: 15 residues.

This clonotype occurred many times. The chain links TRBV5-6 to TRBJ1-2; no clear D gene. Germline assignment: CDR1 SGHDT and CDR2 YYEEEE. V gave up 4 bases and J gave up 4 bases, with 8 bases separating them. The CDR3 runs 12 residues. The CDR3 region is CASSVGIYGYTF. The CDR3 nucleotides read TGTGCCAGCAGCGTCGGCATCTATGGCTACACCTTC.

In this sample, this clonotype turned up many times. The rearrangement joins TRBV12-3 or TRBV12-4 to TRBJ2-1; 9 positions match TRBD1. This CDR3 region has 14 residues. Trimming at V came to 0 bases and at J to 9 bases, leaving 3 bases not matched to a gene. The CDR3 DNA reads TGTGCCAGCAGTTTAGCGGGACAGGGAGGTGAGCAGTTCTTC. It specifies CASSLAGQGGEQFF.

The chain joins TRBV6-1 to TRBJ2-1; D possibly corresponds to TRBD1 (6 bases). Germline V gives CDR1 MNHNS, CDR2 SASEGT. The CDR3 covers 12 residues. Trimming removed 5 bases from V and 9 bases from J, with 11 bases in between. CDR3 DNA sequence: TGTGCCAGCAGTCCACACAGGGTTGAGCAGTTCTTC. Amino acids: CASSPHRVEQFF.

There are many counts of this clonotype. The rearrangement uses TRBV7-2 and TRBJ2-7; 13 nucleotides match TRBD2. The germline gives CDR1 SGHTA, CDR2 FQGNSA. Losses at the gene ends were 0 bases for V and 7 bases for J; bases not matched to a gene: 9. There are 17 residues in the CDR3. As DNA, the CDR3 is TGTGCCAGCAGCTTAGCGCGAACTAGCGGGAGGGCGAGGGAGCAGTACTTC. Translation: CASSLARTSGRAREQYF.

The rearrangement links TRBV9 to TRBJ1-6, with D possibly being TRBD1 (6 bases). The CDR3 consists of 15 residues. V shed 3 bases and J shed 5 bases, with 12 bases lying between them. Germline V gene data show CDR1 as SGDLS and CDR2 as YYNGEE. The DNA for the CDR3 is TGTGCCAGCAGCGAACGGCAGGGGAATAATTCACCCCTCCACTTT. Translated, it gives CASSERQGNNSPLHF.

This clonotype was seen at least ten times. The chain couples TRBV5-1 to TRBJ2-1, with 8 bases aligning to TRBD2. V shed 0 bases and J 5 bases; nucleotides not matched to a gene: 4. The CDR3 spans 15 residues. The germline V gene encodes CDR1 SGHRS and CDR2 YFSETQ. The CDR3 reads CASSLGLAPNNEQFF. The DNA of the CDR3 is TGCGCCAGCAGCTTGGGACTAGCGCCGAACAATGAGCAGTTCTTC.

The genes are TRBV2 and TRBJ1-2; no definite D call. This CDR3 has 15 amino acids. Germline CDR1 is SNHLY and CDR2 is FYNNEI. Trimming shortened V by 6 bases and J by 8 bases, and 22 bases separated the two germline ends. In nucleotides, the CDR3 is TGTGCCAGCAGGTCCGGGGTACCAGTTGTGGGGGGCTACACCTTC. This codes for CASRSGVPVVGGYTF.